The 30 T cell receptor beta chains below were found in one sample sequenced in a study of cytomegalovirus exposure and HLA in healthy donors. PCR amplification relied on 60 Vbeta primers (plus 13 Jbeta primers). Some clones are missing from TCRdb's copy, which holds only in-frame ones; the method was immunoSEQ multiplex PCR. The sample yields about 200,000 clones, roughly 79% seen once. Sequenced material: PBMCs. These receptors came from a man between 18 and 35 years old in good health and CMV-seronegative.

The chain couples TRBV7-2 to TRBJ1-3, with 9 positions matching TRBD1. Germline V gene lookup returns CDR1 SGHTA and CDR2 FQGNSA. With 1 base clipped from V and 4 bases from J, the junction kept 5 bases outside the gene matches. The CDR3 spans 16 residues. The DNA of the CDR3 is TGTGCCAGCAGCTTAGGGACAGGGGTTGACGGAAACACCATATATTTT. Translating gives CASSLGTGVDGNTIYF.

This clone has a single count. The gene calls are TRBV12-1 and TRBJ1-1; the D call of TRBD1 is as the table states it, not checked on the DNA. TRBV12-1 is flagged as a pseudogene. CDR3 size: 23 residues. In DNA, the CDR3 is TGTGCCAGCAGCCCACCTGCCTTGATGGTTCGGGACAGGCCAAGAAGCATGAACACTGAAGCTTTCTTT. This translates into CASSPPALMVRDRPRSMNTEAFF.

The rearrangement links TRBV5-1 to TRBJ2-3; 14 nucleotides line up with TRBD2. J was trimmed by 0 bases and V by 4 bases; bases with no gene match: 1. This CDR3 is built from 16 residues. Germline V gene lookup returns CDR1 SGHRS and CDR2 YFSETQ. The CDR3 reads CASSRLAGGSTDTQYF. CDR3 coding DNA: TGCGCCAGCAGCCGACTAGCGGGGGGGAGCACAGATACGCAGTATTTT.

This rearrangement joins TRBV27 to TRBJ2-5, with 14 bases identical to TRBD2. The V gene end was trimmed by 4 bases and the J gene end by 4 bases; junction bases not matched to a gene: 5. Germline V CDR1 and CDR2: MNHEY, SMNVEV (reference sequence). The CDR3 consists of 16 residues. The CDR3 loop is CASSSSTSGRAETQYF. Here the CDR3 DNA reads TGTGCCAGCAGTTCCTCGACTAGCGGGAGGGCAGAGACCCAGTACTTC.

The chain recombines TRBV7-2 with TRBJ1-1; 7 bases agree with TRBD1. Germline assignment: CDR1 SGHTA and CDR2 FQGNSA. V was pared by 5 bases and J by 0 bases, with 9 bases of the junction left unmatched. The CDR3 consists of 16 residues. CDR3 nucleotides: TGTGCCAGCAGCGCTACGGCCAGGGGGATGAACACTGAAGCTTTCTTT. The encoded protein is CASSATARGMNTEAFF.

This chain links TRBV5-8 with TRBJ2-1; perhaps TRBD2 as D (6 bases). This CDR3 is 15 amino acids long. Trimming removed 0 bases at V and 8 bases at J, with 15 bases between. Germline lookup yields CDR1 SGHTS and CDR2 YDEGEE. The CDR3 here is CASSLVAGSGDEQFF. In nucleotides, the CDR3 is TGTGCCAGCAGCTTGGTGGCGGGATCGGGGGATGAGCAGTTCTTC.

Here the CDR3 DNA reads TGTGCCAGCAGTTCCGGGAGTGCATCCTCCTACGAGCAGTACTTC. Its translation: CASSSGSASSYEQYF. V and J are TRBV28 and TRBJ2-7; D may be TRBD2 (6 bases). The germline CDR1 and CDR2 sequences are MDHEN and SYDVKM. The CDR3 totals 15 residues. The germline V and J ends were trimmed by 4 bases and 0 bases, with 13 bases remaining between them.

This chain connects TRBV7-3 to TRBJ2-7, with TRBD2 as a possible D gene (6 bases). This CDR3 has 15 amino acids. V dropped 1 base and J dropped 5 bases, with 15 bases sitting between them. The germline V gene encodes CDR1 SGHTA and CDR2 FQGTGA. The CDR3 loop is CASSLKLGGEHEQYF. The CDR3 DNA reads as TGTGCCAGCAGCTTAAAATTGGGCGGGGAACACGAGCAGTACTTC. Together with reference TRBV7-3 and TRBJ2-7, the CDR3 gives the full variable domain: GAGVSQTPSNKVTEKGKYVELRCDPISGHTALYWYRQSLGQGPEFLIYFQGTGAADDSGLPNDRFFAVRPEGSVSTLKIQRTERGDSAVYLCASSLKLGGEHEQYFGPGTRLTVT.

Note on this clone: The sample holds other DNA sequences that translate to the same CDR3. The chain uses TRBV30 and TRBJ2-5; 9 nucleotides line up with TRBD1. V gave up 0 bases and J gave up 5 bases; unmatched junction bases: 7. Per germline, CDR1 GTSNPN and CDR2 SVGIG (reference sequence). This CDR3 has 15 amino acids. CDR3 in amino acids: CAWSVQQGAGETQYF. CDR3 DNA: TGTGCCTGGAGTGTACAACAGGGGGCAGGGGAGACCCAGTACTTC. The variable domain in full, with the rest retrieved from reference TRBV30 and TRBJ2-5, is SQTIHQWPATLVQPVGSPLSLECTVEGTSNPNLYWYRQAAGRGLQLLFYSVGIGQISSEVPQNLSASRPQDRQFILSSKKLLLSDSGFYLCAWSVQQGAGETQYFGPGTRLLVL.

The chain links TRBV4-2 to TRBJ2-5; 10 bases agree with TRBD2. Losses at the gene ends were 4 bases for V and 2 bases for J; bases not matched to a gene: 10. This CDR3 is built from 17 residues. Looked up from germline, CDR1 is LGHNA and CDR2 is YNFKEQ. This CDR3 reads CASSPRTSGTLQETQYF. The CDR3 region has the DNA TGTGCCAGCAGCCCCCGGACTAGCGGTACTCTTCAAGAGACCCAGTACTTC.

The V call is TRBV10-3, the J call TRBJ2-3; weak D call: TRBD2 (6 bases). With 6 bases removed from V and 2 bases from J, the gap between germline ends came to 12 bases. Germline-derived CDR1 and CDR2 are ENHRY and SYGVKD. This CDR3 comprises 14 residues. The DNA for the CDR3 is TGTGCCATCAGCCGGGACTTTGCCACAGATACGCAGTATTTT. This gives the protein CAISRDFATDTQYF.

V gene TRBV5-8 combines with J gene TRBJ1-2; 8 nucleotides match TRBD1. Trimming removed 4 bases from V and 2 bases from J; junction bases left unmatched: 7. Germline V lookup: CDR1 SGHTS, CDR2 YDEGEE. The CDR3 is made up of 15 amino acids. The CDR3 DNA is TGTGCCAGCAGCGGATTTCGGACAGGGAACTATGGCTACACCTTC. Translation gives CASSGFRTGNYGYTF.

The J gene is TRBJ1-1, the V gene TRBV30; tentatively, D is TRBD1 (5 bases). The CDR3 runs 16 residues. The V and J ends lost 2 bases and 0 bases respectively, with 16 bases between them. Germline CDR1 GTSNPN, CDR2 SVGIG (reference sequence). This CDR3 is CAWSPIRDFMNTEAFF. CDR3 DNA: TGTGCCTGGAGTCCAATACGGGACTTTATGAACACTGAAGCTTTCTTT.

This clone was detected once. The J gene is TRBJ2-5, the V gene TRBV6-5, with 8 nucleotides matching TRBD1. The CDR3 totals 13 residues. Germline V gene sequence: CDR1 MNHEY, CDR2 SVGAGI. The V and J ends lost 8 bases and 7 bases, in that order; junction bases with no gene match: 9. DNA of the CDR3: TGTGCCAGCGGGCCACAGGGGGATCTGACCCAGTACTTC. Translation: CASGPQGDLTQYF.

The chain links TRBV6-6 to TRBJ2-6; D is unclear. V was pared by 6 bases and J by 0 bases, with 9 bases between. The CDR3 extends over 15 amino acids. Germline V lookup: CDR1 MNHNY, CDR2 SVGAGI (reference sequence). This CDR3 is CASSPSVSGANVLTF. Written as DNA, the CDR3 is TGTGCCAGCAGCCCCTCTGTCTCTGGGGCCAACGTCCTGACTTTC.

V is TRBV18 and J is TRBJ2-7, with D possibly TRBD1 on 6 matching bases. The germline V and J ends were trimmed by 2 bases and 4 bases, with 18 bases remaining between them. CDR3 length equals 16 residues. Germline CDR1 KGHSH, CDR2 LQKENI. The CDR3 nucleotides read TGTGCCAGCTCACCAGGGAACAGGGCAGTACAATACGAGCAGTACTTC. It is translated as CASSPGNRAVQYEQYF.

V gene TRBV28 combines with J gene TRBJ1-2; a possible D gene is TRBD1 (5 bases). Trimming shortened V by 3 bases and J by 5 bases, and 13 bases separated the two germline ends. CDR3 size: 14 residues. The V gene's germline CDR1 is MDHEN and CDR2 SYDVKM. The CDR3 sequence: CASSFPGTLYGYTF. The DNA for the CDR3 is TGTGCCAGCAGTTTTCCCGGGACTTTATATGGCTACACCTTC.

The CDR3 DNA reads TGTGCCAGTAGTACGTCGAGGACAGATACGCAGTATTTT. Its protein is CASSTSRTDTQYF. The chain joins TRBV19 to TRBJ2-3, with D uncertain. Trimming shortened V by 4 bases and J by 3 bases, and 8 bases separated the two germline ends. The CDR3 totals 13 residues. Germline CDR1 is LNHDA and CDR2 is SQIVND (reference sequence).

The chain uses TRBV2 and TRBJ2-2; no clear D. V was clipped by 6 bases and J by 3 bases, with 14 bases between them. The CDR3 has 15 residues. The V gene's germline CDR1 is SNHLY and CDR2 FYNNEI. This CDR3 reads CASRAAGFYTGELFF. CDR3 bases: TGTGCCAGCAGGGCGGCTGGTTTTTACACCGGGGAGCTGTTTTTT.

CDR3 region: CASSLNTGWSYNSPLHF. The CDR3 DNA sequence: TGTGCCAGCAGCTTAAATACTGGTTGGTCCTATAATTCACCCCTCCACTTT. The chain combines TRBV7-6 with TRBJ1-6; D is ambiguous. The CDR3 is 17 amino acids. V shed 2 bases and J shed 1 base, with 12 bases lying between them. Germline V gene data show CDR1 as SGHVS and CDR2 as FNYEAQ.

The rearrangement joins TRBV9 to TRBJ1-1; TRBD1 matches at 8 bases. With V trimmed by 2 bases and J by 5 bases, 5 bases remained unmatched. This CDR3 contains 14 residues. Germline lookup yields CDR1 SGDLS and CDR2 YYNGEE. The CDR3 spells CASSVDRGSTEAFF. Here the CDR3 DNA reads TGTGCCAGCAGCGTCGACAGGGGTTCTACTGAAGCTTTCTTT.

This clone was counted once. CDR3 DNA sequence: TGCAGTGCAAACCATAACAGGGAGCAGTACTTC. Amino acids: CSANHNREQYF. The chain recombines TRBV20-1 with TRBJ2-5; D perhaps matches TRBD1 (6 bases). Trimming took off 6 bases at V and 11 bases at J, with 16 bases between the two ends. The germline CDR1 and CDR2 sequences are DFQATT and SNEGSKA (reference sequence). The CDR3 has 11 amino acids.

The chain couples TRBV7-6 to TRBJ2-5; a possible D gene is TRBD2 (6 bases). The CDR3 is 15 amino acids. The V end was cut by 5 bases, the J end by 1 base, with 14 bases between. Germline V lookup: CDR1 SGHVS, CDR2 FNYEAQ. CDR3 residues: CASSPGTSFQETQYF. DNA for the CDR3: TGTGCCAGCAGCCCAGGGACTTCCTTCCAAGAGACCCAGTACTTC.

CDR3 sequence reads: CASSLSGLNPYEQYF. The CDR3 DNA follows: TGTGCCAGCAGTTTATCCGGACTTAACCCCTACGAGCAGTACTTC. This sequence joins TRBV27 and TRBJ2-7, with D perhaps TRBD2 (5 bases). With 0 bases removed from V and 2 bases from J, the gap between germline ends came to 11 bases. This CDR3 is 15 amino acids long. The V gene's germline CDR1 is MNHEY and CDR2 SMNVEV (reference sequence).

V gene TRBV27 combines with J gene TRBJ2-7; possible D gene TRBD1, 6 bases. CDR3 length: 17 amino acids. The germline V gene encodes CDR1 MNHEY and CDR2 SMNVEV (reference sequence). The CDR3 DNA reads TGTGTGACAAGCGAGAACAGGGCCCCCCAAAGCTCCTACGAGCAGTACTTC. It encodes CVTSENRAPQSSYEQYF.

This clone was seen only once. The chain couples TRBV7-2 to TRBJ2-7; 9 bases map to TRBD1. The CDR3 has 14 amino acids. From germline, CDR1 is SGHTA and CDR2 FQGNSA. Unmatched junction bases numbered 3, after V lost 4 bases and J lost 2 bases. CDR3 sequence reads: CASSSYRGPYEQYF. The CDR3 bases are TGTGCCAGCAGCTCCTACAGGGGGCCCTACGAGCAGTACTTC.

The rearrangement uses TRBV21-1 and TRBJ1-1; the D call in the table, TRBD1, was not verified against the DNA. TRBV21-1 is a recognized pseudogene. The CDR3 consists of 13 residues. The CDR3 DNA reads as TGTGCCAGCAGCAAAACAGGGAACACTGAAGCTTTCTTT. Its translation: CASSKTGNTEAFF.

The J gene is TRBJ2-5, the V gene TRBV7-5; whether TRBD1, the table's D call, matches the DNA was not checked. TRBV7-5 is given as a pseudogene. The CDR3 extends over 15 amino acids. In DNA form, the CDR3 reads TGTGCCAGAAGCTCTTGGACAGAGCCCCAAGAGACCCAGTACTTC. The encoded protein is CARSSWTEPQETQYF.

The rearrangement uses TRBV7-2 and TRBJ2-5; TRBD2 aligns across 9 bases. V was pared by 2 bases and J by 3 bases, with 4 bases of the junction left unmatched. Germline values: CDR1 SGHTA, CDR2 FQGNSA. CDR3 size: 15 residues. Here the CDR3 reads CASSLRGGAEETQYF. CDR3 coding DNA: TGTGCCAGCAGCTTACGCGGGGGGGCGGAAGAGACCCAGTACTTC.

The chain combines TRBV25-1 with TRBJ2-5, with 9 bases fitting TRBD1. The germline CDR1 and CDR2 sequences are MGHDK and SYGVNS. The trim removed 4 bases at V and 2 bases at J, leaving 5 bases unmatched. The CDR3 extends over 15 amino acids. DNA of the CDR3: TGTGCCAGCAGTGCGGGACAGGGATTTCAAGAGACCCAGTACTTC. This gives the protein CASSAGQGFQETQYF.